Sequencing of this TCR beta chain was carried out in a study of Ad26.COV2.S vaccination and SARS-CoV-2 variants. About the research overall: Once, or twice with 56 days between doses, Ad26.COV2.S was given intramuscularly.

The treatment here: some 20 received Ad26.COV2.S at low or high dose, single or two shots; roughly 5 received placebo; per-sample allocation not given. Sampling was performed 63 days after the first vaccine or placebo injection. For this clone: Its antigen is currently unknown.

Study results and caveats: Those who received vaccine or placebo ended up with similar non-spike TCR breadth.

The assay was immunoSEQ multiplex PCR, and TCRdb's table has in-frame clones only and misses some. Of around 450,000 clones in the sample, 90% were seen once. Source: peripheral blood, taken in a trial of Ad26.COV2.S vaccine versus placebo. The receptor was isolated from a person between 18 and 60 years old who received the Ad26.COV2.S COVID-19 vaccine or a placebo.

The CDR3 here is CASSYLLAGGGSEQFF. CDR3 nucleotides: TGTGCCAGTAGCTATCTACTAGCGGGAGGAGGGAGTGAGCAGTTCTTC. The chain is built from TRBV19 and TRBJ2-1, with 12 nucleotides matching TRBD2. Trimming cost V 6 bases and J 9 bases; bases outside gene matches: 12. CDR1 and CDR2 (germline): LNHDA, SQIVND (reference sequence). The CDR3 loop spans 16 amino acids.